This T cell receptor beta chain appears in the sequencing data of a study of blood T cell repertoires in COVID-19. Allocation to cohorts depended on clinical history reported by the participants. Generated by immunoSEQ multiplex PCR, the TCRdb table keeps only in-frame clones and is missing some. The data hold 200,000 to 250,000 clones, with around 80% observed a single time. The germline V gene encodes CDR1 GTSNPN and CDR2 SVGIG (reference sequence). The CDR3 is 13 residues long. The sequence derives from a woman in her thirties or forties with acute COVID-19. Specimen: PBMCs or T cells enriched from blood (not recorded which). The genes are TRBV30 and TRBJ1-6, with a weak D call TRBD1 (6 bases). The CDR3 DNA reads as TGTGCTGTGGACAGCTCCTATAATTCACCCCTCCACTTT. Translating it yields CAVDSSYNSPLHF.